Following are 10 T cell receptor beta chains from one sample sequenced in a study of post-analysis software for immune sequencing data. Study observations and caveats: There were roughly 5 TRBV segments more frequent in patients than controls, and TRBV5-6, TRBV5-1 and TRBV20-1 were among them.

Every TCR beta cDNA library bore unique molecular identifiers. TCRdb processed the PCR reads anew with MiXCR; each CDR3 protein has one entry. This sample carries 750,000 to 950,000 distinct CDR3 sequences, approximately 44% of them seen once, and the ten largest clones take around 4.7%. These receptors have no identified antigens. The sequenced sample consisted of blood. The source is a girl aged 10-17 years with multiple sclerosis.

The J gene is TRBJ1-2, the V gene TRBV6-5; D is possibly TRBD1 (5 bases). Deletions cut 6 bases from V and 3 bases from J, with 14 bases between. The CDR3 totals 14 residues. Looked up from germline, CDR1 is MNHEY and CDR2 is SVGAGI. CDR3 sequence (DNA): TGTGCCAGCAGGAAGGGGCGGGGGGACTATGGCTACACCTTC. Its translation: CASRKGRGDYGYTF.

The chain recombines TRBV9 with TRBJ2-7; 14 bases align to TRBD2. Trimming took 2 bases from V and 0 from J; bases not matched to a gene: 10. Germline-derived CDR1 and CDR2 are SGDLS and YYNGEE. The CDR3 is 19 residues long. The CDR3 DNA reads TGTGCCAGCAGCGTCGGGACTAGCGGGAGCCAAGGGAGCTCCTACGAGCAGTACTTC. Translating gives CASSVGTSGSQGSSYEQYF.

The rearrangement joins TRBV12-3 or TRBV12-4 to TRBJ2-2; 11 nucleotides match TRBD2. This CDR3 has 16 residues. After removal of 4 bases from V and 7 bases from J, the junction contained 8 bases not matched to a gene. The DNA of the CDR3 is TGTGCCAGCAGTTCTCCGGGACTAGCGGTAATCGGGGAGCTGTTTTTT. This encodes CASSSPGLAVIGELFF.

This clonotype was counted a few times. The chain links TRBV20-1 to TRBJ2-4; 9 bases map to TRBD1. Unmatched junction bases numbered 3, after V lost 6 bases and J lost 0 bases. The germline V gene has CDR1 DFQATT and CDR2 SNEGSKA (reference sequence). The CDR3 contains 14 residues. As DNA, the CDR3 is TGCAGTGCGAGGGACAGGGTAGCCAAAAACATTCAGTACTTC. It translates to CSARDRVAKNIQYF.

This sequence joins TRBV20-1 and TRBJ2-3; 10 positions agree with TRBD2. The CDR3 is 16 amino acids. CDR1 is DFQATT and CDR2 is SNEGSKA in the germline V gene (reference sequence). Losses at the gene ends were 0 bases for V and 6 bases for J; bases not matched to a gene: 9. The CDR3 reads CSAREGAAGGPDTQYF. The CDR3 DNA reads as TGCAGTGCTAGAGAAGGTGCAGCGGGAGGGCCGGATACGCAGTATTTT.

V gene TRBV29-1 combines with J gene TRBJ2-5; D may match TRBD1 or TRBD2 (5 bases each). Germline V gives CDR1 SQVTM, CDR2 ANQGSEA. CDR3 size: 12 residues. Trimming took 3 bases from V and 3 from J, leaving 8 bases between them. CDR3 sequence (DNA): TGCAGCGTTGAGGGGGACGAAGAGACCCAGTACTTC. It translates to CSVEGDEETQYF.

This clonotype was found a few times. The rearrangement links TRBV5-1 to TRBJ2-4; D call uncertain. CDR1 SGHRS and CDR2 YFSETQ come from the germline V gene. The CDR3 has 14 residues. Trimming took 0 bases from V and 5 from J, leaving 9 bases between them. Here the CDR3 DNA reads TGCGCCAGCAGCTTGGAAGGGATCCAAAACATTCAGTACTTC. Residues: CASSLEGIQNIQYF.

The chain recombines TRBV7-9 with TRBJ1-6; D uncertain. The CDR3 is made up of 15 amino acids. V was clipped by 1 base and J by 8 bases, with 12 bases between them. The germline gives CDR1 SEHNR, CDR2 FQNEAQ (reference sequence). The CDR3 spells CASSLEASADSPLHF. The CDR3 coding sequence is TGTGCCAGCAGCTTAGAGGCATCGGCCGATTCACCCCTCCACTTT.

This clonotype has just a few counts. The chain links TRBV12-3 or TRBV12-4 to TRBJ2-3; D may be TRBD2 (7 bases). Trimming took off 8 bases at V and 0 bases at J, with 15 bases between the two ends. This CDR3 has 15 residues. The DNA for the CDR3 is TGTGCCAGCGAGCCCCGGGGGGCTAGCACAGATACGCAGTATTTT. Translation gives CASEPRGASTDTQYF.

The chain links TRBV6-1 to TRBJ2-3, with TRBD2 identical over 12 bases. Germline CDR1 reads MNHNS; CDR2 reads SASEGT. V shed 5 bases, J shed 4 bases, and the junction held 13 bases outside the gene matches. The CDR3 is 18 residues long. CDR3 sequence reads: CASSPGLAGPTPPDTQYF. The CDR3, as DNA: TGTGCCAGCAGTCCGGGACTAGCGGGCCCCACCCCCCCAGATACGCAGTATTTT.